Below, 12 T cell receptor beta chains from the same sample are listed, as sequenced in a study of identical twins. TCRdb re-derived calls from the 5' RACE reads in MiXCR, one entry per CDR3 protein. The top ten clones hold 0.4% to 0.55% of a sample with some 500,000 distinct CDR3 sequences, approximately 15% of them seen once. This sample was shared with a second study, whose subject was yellow fever vaccine responses in identical twins.

The sample comprised CD4+ T cells sorted from blood. The receptors come from a woman aged 18-29 years in good health.

Here the CDR3 DNA reads TGTGCCAGCAGCTTAAGGCAGTCACCCCTCCACTTT. This sequence encodes CASSLRQSPLHF. This chain connects TRBV11-2 to TRBJ1-6; the D is unclear. The CDR3 is 12 amino acids. The germline V and J ends were trimmed by 2 bases and 10 bases, with 6 bases remaining between them. Germline CDR1 reads SGHAT; CDR2 reads FQNNGV. Full variable domain (rest looked up from reference TRBV11-2 and TRBJ1-6): EAGVAQSPRYKIIEKRQSVAFWCNPISGHATLYWYQQILGQGPKLLIQFQNNGVVDDSQLPKDRFSAERLKGVDSTLKIQPAKLEDSAVYLCASSLRQSPLHFGNGTRLTVT.

The rearrangement uses TRBV19 and TRBJ2-5; TRBD2 aligns across 7 bases. CDR3 length: 15 residues. V lost 3 bases to trimming and J lost 2 bases; unmatched junction nucleotides: 6. The V gene's germline CDR1 is LNHDA and CDR2 SQIVND (reference sequence). This CDR3 is CASSIGQRGQETQYF. CDR3 bases: TGTGCCAGTAGTATTGGCCAGCGGGGACAAGAGACCCAGTACTTC.

This clonotype was detected only a few times. This rearrangement joins TRBV7-2 to TRBJ1-6; tentative D call: TRBD1 (6 bases). Trimming left V 5 bases short and J 5 bases short, with 13 bases between. The CDR3 has 15 amino acids. The germline gives CDR1 SGHTA, CDR2 FQGNSA. Written as DNA, the CDR3 is TGTGCCAGCAGCCCGGGGACAAATCATAATTCACCCCTCCACTTT. Translating gives CASSPGTNHNSPLHF.

CDR3 sequence reads: CASSYGRSGETQYF. As DNA, the CDR3 is TGTGCCAGCAGTTACGGTCGTTCGGGGGAGACCCAGTACTTC. The chain combines TRBV6-5 with TRBJ2-5; possible D gene TRBD2, 5 bases. The germline V gene encodes CDR1 MNHEY and CDR2 SVGAGI. The CDR3 has 14 amino acids. The V gene lost 2 bases and the J gene lost 5 bases, with 12 bases spanning the gap.

This clonotype showed up just a few times. V and J are TRBV10-3 and TRBJ2-3; TRBD2 might be the D (5 bases). Germline CDR1 is ENHRY and CDR2 is SYGVKD. This CDR3 comprises 15 residues. Trimming removed 10 bases from V and 0 bases from J, with 17 bases in between. CDR3 amino acids: CATGTGFSSTDTQYF. The CDR3 DNA sequence: TGTGCCACCGGAACGGGATTTTCTAGCACAGATACGCAGTATTTT.

This clonotype was detected a few times. J is TRBJ1-5 and V is TRBV20-1, with 8 nucleotides matching TRBD1. CDR3 size: 14 residues. Unmatched junction bases numbered 4, after V lost 4 bases and J lost 2 bases. The germline gives CDR1 DFQATT, CDR2 SNEGSKA (reference sequence). The CDR3 sequence: CSANGQGGNQPQHF. The CDR3 bases are TGCAGTGCTAACGGACAGGGCGGCAATCAGCCCCAGCATTTT.

In its sample, this clonotype was seen many times. The J gene is TRBJ2-7, the V gene TRBV4-3; TRBD1 aligns across 8 bases. From germline, CDR1 is LGHNA and CDR2 YSLEER. With V trimmed by 2 bases and J by 6 bases, 9 bases remained unmatched. The CDR3 is 15 residues long. CDR3 residues: CASSQRIQGVAEQYF. The CDR3 bases are TGCGCCAGCAGCCAACGCATACAGGGGGTTGCCGAGCAGTACTTC.

The J gene is TRBJ2-1, the V gene TRBV10-3; no clear D. The CDR3 has 13 residues. Germline CDR1 and CDR2: ENHRY and SYGVKD. With 11 bases removed from V and 4 bases from J, the gap between germline ends came to 15 bases. The CDR3: CALRGEAYNEQFF. CDR3 nucleotide sequence: TGTGCCCTTCGCGGAGAGGCGTACAATGAGCAGTTCTTC.

The table lists this clonotype with a few counts. The V and J genes are TRBV29-1 and TRBJ2-2; D is ambiguous. CDR3 length: 12 residues. Germline lookup yields CDR1 SQVTM and CDR2 ANQGSEA. V lost 4 bases to trimming and J lost 4 bases, with 7 bases between them. The CDR3 loop reads CSVVGSTGELFF. Here the CDR3 DNA reads TGCAGCGTTGTAGGGTCCACCGGGGAGCTGTTTTTT.

V is TRBV24-1 and J is TRBJ1-4, with TRBD1 identical over 7 bases. Looked up from germline, CDR1 is KGHDR and CDR2 is SFDVKD. The CDR3 runs to 15 residues. V dropped 4 bases and J dropped 10; count of bases not matched to a gene: 11. The CDR3: CATSDPGQSSGKLFF. The CDR3 coding sequence is TGTGCCACCAGTGACCCGGGACAGTCTAGCGGAAAACTGTTTTTT.

This clonotype was seen more than once but under ten times. V and J are TRBV9 and TRBJ2-7; possibly TRBD2 for D (6 bases). The V gene lost 2 bases and the J gene lost 0 bases, with 15 bases spanning the gap. Germline CDR1 reads SGDLS; CDR2 reads YYNGEE. The CDR3 covers 16 residues. The CDR3 loop is CASSVGGRSPSYEQYF. The DNA for the CDR3 is TGTGCCAGCAGCGTGGGGGGAAGGAGCCCCTCCTACGAGCAGTACTTC.

V and J are TRBV9 and TRBJ2-4, with 8 bases matching TRBD1. V shed 4 bases and J 3 bases; nucleotides not matched to a gene: 12. The germline V gene has CDR1 SGDLS and CDR2 YYNGEE. CDR3 length: 17 amino acids. The CDR3 here is CASSFFPDGQGKNIQYF. The CDR3 nucleotides read TGTGCCAGCAGCTTTTTCCCTGACGGACAGGGCAAAAACATTCAGTACTTC. Using reference TRBV9 and TRBJ2-4 for the parts outside the CDR3, the full variable domain is DSGVTQTPKHLITATGQRVTLRCSPRSGDLSVYWYQQSLDQGLQFLIQYYNGEERAKGNILERFSAQQFPDLHSELNLSSLELGDSALYFCASSFFPDGQGKNIQYFGAGTRLSVL.